This T cell receptor beta chain was retrieved from a study of blood T cell repertoires in COVID-19. Study context: Sources were T cells, B-cell-depleted T cells, or PBMCs; the material itself was cDNA or gDNA.

In the authors' workflow: By means of reference gene primer amplification, nucleated cell counts were estimated. Clones were sequenced by immunoSEQ multiplex PCR, and TCRdb holds only the in-frame ones, with some missing. D and trimming were read from the DNA, whereas the V and J calls and clone size are those reported in that table. The sample lists over 150,000 clones; 80% to 90% were seen once. This CDR3 comprises 16 residues. Trimming cost V 3 bases and J 2 bases, with 13 bases left between them. The germline CDR1 and CDR2 sequences are KGHSH and LQKENI. The material sequenced was peripheral blood. The V and J genes are TRBV18 and TRBJ1-4, with D possibly being TRBD1 (6 bases). This clonotype was obtained from a man aged 50 or older with active or convalescent COVID-19. The CDR3, as DNA: TGTGCCAGCTCACCGGACAGACTATTTACTAATGAAAAACTGTTTTTT. Amino acid sequence: CASSPDRLFTNEKLFF.